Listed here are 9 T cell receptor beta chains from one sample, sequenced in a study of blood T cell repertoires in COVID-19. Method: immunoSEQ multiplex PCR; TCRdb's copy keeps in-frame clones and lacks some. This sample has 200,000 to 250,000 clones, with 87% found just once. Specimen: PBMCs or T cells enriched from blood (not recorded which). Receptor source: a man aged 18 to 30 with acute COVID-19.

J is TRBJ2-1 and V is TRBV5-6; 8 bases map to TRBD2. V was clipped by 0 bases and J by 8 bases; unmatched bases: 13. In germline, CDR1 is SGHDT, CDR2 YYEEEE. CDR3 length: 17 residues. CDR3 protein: CASSLGIGVAGSDEQFF. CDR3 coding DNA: TGTGCCAGCAGCTTGGGTATCGGGGTAGCGGGATCGGATGAGCAGTTCTTC.

CDR3 residues: CASSQAATGILGSTF. The CDR3 DNA reads as TGCGCCAGCAGCCAAGCGGCGACAGGGATTTTAGGCAGCACCTTC. The chain combines TRBV4-1 with TRBJ1-2; TRBD1 aligns across 7 bases. V shed 1 base and J 13 bases; nucleotides not matched to a gene: 15. The CDR3 is 15 residues long. Germline assignment: CDR1 MGHRA and CDR2 YSYEKL.

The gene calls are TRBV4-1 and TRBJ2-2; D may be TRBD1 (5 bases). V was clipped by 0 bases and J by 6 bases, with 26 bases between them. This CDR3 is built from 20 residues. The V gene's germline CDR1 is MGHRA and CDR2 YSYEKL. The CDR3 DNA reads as TGCGCCAGCAGCCAAGATCATCGCTGGCAGGGTCCAAGTCGGTCCGGGGAGCTGTTTTTT. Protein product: CASSQDHRWQGPSRSGELFF.

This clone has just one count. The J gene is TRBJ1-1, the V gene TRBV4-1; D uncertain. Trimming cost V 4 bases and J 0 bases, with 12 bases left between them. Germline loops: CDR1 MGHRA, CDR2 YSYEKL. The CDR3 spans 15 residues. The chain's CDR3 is CASSPRTIMNTEAFF. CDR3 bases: TGCGCCAGCAGCCCCCGAACTATCATGAACACTGAAGCTTTCTTT.

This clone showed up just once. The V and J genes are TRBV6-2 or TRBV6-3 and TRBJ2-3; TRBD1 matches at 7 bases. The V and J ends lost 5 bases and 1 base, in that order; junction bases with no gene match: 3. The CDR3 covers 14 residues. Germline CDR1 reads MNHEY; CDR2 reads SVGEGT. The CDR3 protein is CASSRDSRTDTQYF. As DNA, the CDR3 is TGTGCCAGCAGTAGGGACAGCCGCACAGATACGCAGTATTTT.

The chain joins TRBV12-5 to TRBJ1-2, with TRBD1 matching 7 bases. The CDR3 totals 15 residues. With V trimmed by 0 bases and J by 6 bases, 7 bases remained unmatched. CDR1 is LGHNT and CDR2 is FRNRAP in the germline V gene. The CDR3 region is CASGLVREGGDGYTF. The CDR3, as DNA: TGTGCTAGTGGTTTGGTACGAGAAGGGGGCGATGGCTACACCTTC.

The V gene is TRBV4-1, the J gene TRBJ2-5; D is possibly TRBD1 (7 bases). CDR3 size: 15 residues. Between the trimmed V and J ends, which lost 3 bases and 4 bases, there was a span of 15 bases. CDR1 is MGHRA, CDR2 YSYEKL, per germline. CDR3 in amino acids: CASSHGGGEGETQYF. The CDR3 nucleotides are TGCGCCAGCAGCCATGGAGGGGGCGAAGGAGAGACCCAGTACTTC.

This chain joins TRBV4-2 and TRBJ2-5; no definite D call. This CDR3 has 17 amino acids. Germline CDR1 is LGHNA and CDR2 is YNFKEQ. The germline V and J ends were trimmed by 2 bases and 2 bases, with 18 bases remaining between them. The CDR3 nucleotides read TGTGCCAGCAGCCAACCGCCCGGTGCCCCTGCTCAAGAGACCCAGTACTTC. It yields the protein CASSQPPGAPAQETQYF.

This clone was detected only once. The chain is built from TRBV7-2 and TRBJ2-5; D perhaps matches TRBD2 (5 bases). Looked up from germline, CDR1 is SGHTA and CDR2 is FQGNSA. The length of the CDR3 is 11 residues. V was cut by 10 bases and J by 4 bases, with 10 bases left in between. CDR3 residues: CAITAGETQYF. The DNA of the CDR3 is TGTGCCATTACGGCGGGAGAGACCCAGTACTTC.